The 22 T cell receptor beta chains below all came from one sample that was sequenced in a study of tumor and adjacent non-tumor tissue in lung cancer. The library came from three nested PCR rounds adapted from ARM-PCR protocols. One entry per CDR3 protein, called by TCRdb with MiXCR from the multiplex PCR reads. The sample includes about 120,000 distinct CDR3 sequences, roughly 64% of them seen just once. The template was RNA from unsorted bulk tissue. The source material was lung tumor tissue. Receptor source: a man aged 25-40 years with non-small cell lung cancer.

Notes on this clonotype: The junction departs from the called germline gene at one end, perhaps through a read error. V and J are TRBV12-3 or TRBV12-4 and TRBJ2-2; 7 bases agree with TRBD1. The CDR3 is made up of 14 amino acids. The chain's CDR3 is CDSRIIQGTGELFF. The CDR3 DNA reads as TGTGACAGCAGGATTATACAGGGGACCGGGGAGCTGTTTTTT.

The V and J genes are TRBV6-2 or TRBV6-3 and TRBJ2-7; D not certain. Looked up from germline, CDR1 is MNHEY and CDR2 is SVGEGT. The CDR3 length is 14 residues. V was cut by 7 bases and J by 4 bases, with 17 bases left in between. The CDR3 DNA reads TGTGCCAGCACTTCCCAGAGATTAACGTACGAGCAGTACTTC. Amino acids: CASTSQRLTYEQYF.

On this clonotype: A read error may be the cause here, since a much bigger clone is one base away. The CDR3: CSVVDTRLNTEAFF. In nucleotides, the CDR3 is TGCAGCGTTGTGGACACAAGGTTGAACACTGAAGCTTTCTTT. J is TRBJ1-1 and V is TRBV29-1; a weak D match, TRBD1 (5 bases). The CDR3 has 14 amino acids. V was pared by 4 bases and J by 0 bases, with 12 bases between. The V gene's germline CDR1 is SQVTM and CDR2 ANQGSEA.

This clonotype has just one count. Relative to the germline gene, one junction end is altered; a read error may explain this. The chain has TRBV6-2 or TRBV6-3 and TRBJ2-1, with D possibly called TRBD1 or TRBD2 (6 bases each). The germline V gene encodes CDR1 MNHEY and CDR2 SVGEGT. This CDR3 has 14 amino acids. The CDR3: CVSTTPGAYNEQSF. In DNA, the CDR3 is TGTGTCAGCACAACCCCGGGGGCCTACAATGAGCAGTCCTTT.

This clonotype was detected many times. CDR3 amino acids: CASTPGGNEQFF. CDR3 DNA sequence: TGTGCCAGCACCCCCGGGGGGAATGAGCAGTTCTTC. The chain carries TRBV12-3 or TRBV12-4 and TRBJ2-1; 7 nucleotides agree with TRBD2. Trimming removed 7 bases from V and 7 bases from J; junction bases left unmatched: 4. CDR3 length: 12 amino acids.

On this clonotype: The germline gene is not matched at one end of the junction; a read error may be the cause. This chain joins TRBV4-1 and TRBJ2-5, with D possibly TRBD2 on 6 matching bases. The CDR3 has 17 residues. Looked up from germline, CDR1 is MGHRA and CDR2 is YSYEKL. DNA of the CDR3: TGCGCCAGAAGCCAAGATGAAGGCCGGGGGAGTCGAGAGACCCAGTACTTC. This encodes CARSQDEGRGSRETQYF.

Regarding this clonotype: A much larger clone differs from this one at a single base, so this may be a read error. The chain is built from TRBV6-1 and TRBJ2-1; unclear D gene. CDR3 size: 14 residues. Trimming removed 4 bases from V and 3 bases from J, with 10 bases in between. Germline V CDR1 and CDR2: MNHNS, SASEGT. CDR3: CASSVLTIYNEQFF. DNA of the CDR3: TGTGCCAGCAGTGTGTTGACGATCTACAATGAGCAGTTCTTC.

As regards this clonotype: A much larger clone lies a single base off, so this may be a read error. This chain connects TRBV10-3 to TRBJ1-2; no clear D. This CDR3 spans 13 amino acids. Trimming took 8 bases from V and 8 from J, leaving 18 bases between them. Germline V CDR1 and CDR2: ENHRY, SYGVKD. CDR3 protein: CAILPDGVAGYTF. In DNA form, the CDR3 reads TGTGCCATCCTTCCTGACGGTGTCGCCGGCTACACCTTC.

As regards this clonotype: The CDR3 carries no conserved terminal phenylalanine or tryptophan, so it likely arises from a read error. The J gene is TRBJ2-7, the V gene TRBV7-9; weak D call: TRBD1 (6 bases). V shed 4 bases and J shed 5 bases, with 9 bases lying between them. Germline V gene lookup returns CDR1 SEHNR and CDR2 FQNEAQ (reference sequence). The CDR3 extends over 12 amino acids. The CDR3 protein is CASSYRDNEQYC. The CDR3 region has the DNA TGTGCCAGCAGCTATAGGGACAACGAGCAGTACTGC.

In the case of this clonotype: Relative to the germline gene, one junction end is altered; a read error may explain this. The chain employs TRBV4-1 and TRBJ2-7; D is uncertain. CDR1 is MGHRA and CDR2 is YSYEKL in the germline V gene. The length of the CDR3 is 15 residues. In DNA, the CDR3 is TGCGTCAGCAGCCAAACAACCCCCAGCTACTACGAGCAGTACTTC. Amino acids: CVSSQTTPSYYEQYF.

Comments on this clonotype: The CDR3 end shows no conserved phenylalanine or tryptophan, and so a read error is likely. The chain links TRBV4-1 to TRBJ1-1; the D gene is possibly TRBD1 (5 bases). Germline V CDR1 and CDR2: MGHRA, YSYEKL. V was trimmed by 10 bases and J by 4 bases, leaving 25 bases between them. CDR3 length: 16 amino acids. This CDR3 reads CATSQDIYRRGTEAFS. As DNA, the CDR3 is TGCGCCACCAGTCAAGATATCTACAGGCGAGGCACTGAAGCTTTCTCT.

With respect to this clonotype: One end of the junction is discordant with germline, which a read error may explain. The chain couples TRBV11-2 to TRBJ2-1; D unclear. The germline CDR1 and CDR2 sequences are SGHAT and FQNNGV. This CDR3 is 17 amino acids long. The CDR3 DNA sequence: TGTGCCAGCACCTTATGGAAATTAGCAGGAGCCCACAATGAGCAGTTCTTC. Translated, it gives CASTLWKLAGAHNEQFF.

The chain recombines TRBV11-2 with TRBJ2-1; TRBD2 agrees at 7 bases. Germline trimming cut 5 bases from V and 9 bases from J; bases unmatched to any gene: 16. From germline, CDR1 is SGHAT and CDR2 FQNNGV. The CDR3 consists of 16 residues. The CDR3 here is CASSRSGTTMGGEQFF. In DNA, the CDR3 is TGTGCCAGCAGCCGTTCCGGGACTACGATGGGCGGTGAGCAGTTCTTC. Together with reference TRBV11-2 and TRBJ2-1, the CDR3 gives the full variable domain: EAGVAQSPRYKIIEKRQSVAFWCNPISGHATLYWYQQILGQGPKLLIQFQNNGVVDDSQLPKDRFSAERLKGVDSTLKIQPAKLEDSAVYLCASSRSGTTMGGEQFFGPGTRLTVL.

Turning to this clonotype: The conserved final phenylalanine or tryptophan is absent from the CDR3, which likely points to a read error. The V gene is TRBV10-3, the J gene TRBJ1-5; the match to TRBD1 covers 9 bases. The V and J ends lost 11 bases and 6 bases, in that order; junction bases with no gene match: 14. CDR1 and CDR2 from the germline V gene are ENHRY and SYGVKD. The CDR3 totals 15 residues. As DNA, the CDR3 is TGTGCCTCCGCTCCAGGACAGGGGTTTGCTCAGCCCCAGCATTCT. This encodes CASAPGQGFAQPQHS.

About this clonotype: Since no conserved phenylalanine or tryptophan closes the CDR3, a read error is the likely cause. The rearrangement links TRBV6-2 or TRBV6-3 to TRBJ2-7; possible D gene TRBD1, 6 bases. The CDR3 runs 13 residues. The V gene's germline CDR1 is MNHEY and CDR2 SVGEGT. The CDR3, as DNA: TGTGACAGCAGTTCCTCAGGGGATTACGAGCAGTACTAC. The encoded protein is CDSSSSGDYEQYY.

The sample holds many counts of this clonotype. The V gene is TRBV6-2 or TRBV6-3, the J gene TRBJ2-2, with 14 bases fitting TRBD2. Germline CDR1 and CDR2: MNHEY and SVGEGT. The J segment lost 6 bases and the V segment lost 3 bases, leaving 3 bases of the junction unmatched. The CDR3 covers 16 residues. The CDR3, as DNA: TGTGCCAGCAGTTATTGGACTAGCGGGGGGTCCGGGGAGCTGTTTTTT. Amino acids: CASSYWTSGGSGELFF.

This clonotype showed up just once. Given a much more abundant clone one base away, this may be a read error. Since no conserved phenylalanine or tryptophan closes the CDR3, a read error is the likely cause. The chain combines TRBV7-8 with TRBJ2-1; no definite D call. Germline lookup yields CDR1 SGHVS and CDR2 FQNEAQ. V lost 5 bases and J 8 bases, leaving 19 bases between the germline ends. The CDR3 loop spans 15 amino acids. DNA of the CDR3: TGTGCCAGCAGCCAGAGCCTCGGTATTTTCGATGAGCAGTTCGTC. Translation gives CASSQSLGIFDEQFV.

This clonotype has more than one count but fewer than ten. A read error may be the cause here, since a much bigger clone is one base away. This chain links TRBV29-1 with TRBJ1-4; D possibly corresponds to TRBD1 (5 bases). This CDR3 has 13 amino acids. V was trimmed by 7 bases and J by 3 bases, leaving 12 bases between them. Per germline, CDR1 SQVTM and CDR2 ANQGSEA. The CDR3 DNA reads TGCAGCGCAATGGACACGGCTAATGAAAAACTGTTTTTT. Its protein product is CSAMDTANEKLFF.

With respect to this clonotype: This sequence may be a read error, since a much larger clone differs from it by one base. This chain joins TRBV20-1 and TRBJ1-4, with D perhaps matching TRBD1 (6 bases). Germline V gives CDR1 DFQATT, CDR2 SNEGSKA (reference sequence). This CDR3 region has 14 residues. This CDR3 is CSASKGQSNEKLSF. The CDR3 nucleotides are TGCAGTGCTAGCAAAGGACAGTCTAATGAAAAACTGTCTTTT.

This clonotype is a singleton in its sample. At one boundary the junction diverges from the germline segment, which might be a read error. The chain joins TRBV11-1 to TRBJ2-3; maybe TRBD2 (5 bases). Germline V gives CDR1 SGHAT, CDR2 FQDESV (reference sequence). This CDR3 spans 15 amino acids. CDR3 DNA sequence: TGTGCTAGCAGCTTAGCGCGACCGAGCACAGATACGCAGTATTTT. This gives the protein CASSLARPSTDTQYF.

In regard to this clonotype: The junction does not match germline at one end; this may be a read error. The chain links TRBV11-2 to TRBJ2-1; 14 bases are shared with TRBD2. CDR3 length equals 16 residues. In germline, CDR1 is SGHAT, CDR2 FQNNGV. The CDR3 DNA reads TGTGCAAGCAGCAAGACAGAGACTAGCGGGAGGGATGAGCAGTTCTTC. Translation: CASSKTETSGRDEQFF. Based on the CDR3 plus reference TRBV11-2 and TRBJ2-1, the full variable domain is EAGVAQSPRYKIIEKRQSVAFWCNPISGHATLYWYQQILGQGPKLLIQFQNNGVVDDSQLPKDRFSAERLKGVDSTLKIQPAKLEDSAVYLCASSKTETSGRDEQFFGPGTRLTVL.

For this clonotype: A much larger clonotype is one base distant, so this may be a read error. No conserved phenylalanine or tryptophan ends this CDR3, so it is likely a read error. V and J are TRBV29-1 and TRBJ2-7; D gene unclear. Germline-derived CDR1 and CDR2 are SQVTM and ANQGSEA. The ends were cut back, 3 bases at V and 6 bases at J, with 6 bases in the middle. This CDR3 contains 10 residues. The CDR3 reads CSVELGEQYS. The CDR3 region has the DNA TGCAGCGTTGAGCTTGGCGAGCAGTACTCC.